Reported below is one T cell receptor beta chain. The table came from immunoSEQ multiplex PCR; TCRdb's copy has only in-frame clones and leaves some out. This sample has over 150,000 clones, with 90% found just once. The sample belongs to a study of T cell responses to AZD1222 COVID-19 vaccine. V was shortened by 3 bases and J by 11 bases, with 16 bases between the two germline ends. The CDR3 contains 12 residues. Germline V gives CDR1 GTSNPN, CDR2 SVGIG (reference sequence). The source was peripheral blood, collected on day 0 of AZD1222 vaccination. The chain employs TRBV30 and TRBJ1-1, with D tentatively TRBD1 (5 bases). This clonotype was obtained from an adult in good health. The CDR3 nucleotides read TGTGCCTGGAGCCCCCGTGTGGGGGATGCTTTCTTT. Translation: CAWSPRVGDAFF.